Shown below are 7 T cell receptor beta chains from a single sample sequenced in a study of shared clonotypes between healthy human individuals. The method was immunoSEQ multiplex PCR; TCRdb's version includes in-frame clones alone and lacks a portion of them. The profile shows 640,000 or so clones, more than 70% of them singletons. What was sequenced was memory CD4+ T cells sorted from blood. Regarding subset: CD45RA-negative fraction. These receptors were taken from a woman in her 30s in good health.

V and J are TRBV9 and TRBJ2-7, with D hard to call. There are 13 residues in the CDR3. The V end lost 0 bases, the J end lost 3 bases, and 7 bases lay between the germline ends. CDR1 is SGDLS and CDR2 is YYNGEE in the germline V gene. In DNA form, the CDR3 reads TGTGCCAGCAGCGTAGAGGGCAACTACGAGCAGTACTTC. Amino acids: CASSVEGNYEQYF.

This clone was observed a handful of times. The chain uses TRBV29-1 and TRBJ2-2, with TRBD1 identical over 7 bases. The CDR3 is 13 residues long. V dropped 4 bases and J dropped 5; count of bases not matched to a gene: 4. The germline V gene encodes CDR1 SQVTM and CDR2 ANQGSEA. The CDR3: CSVAETGTGELFF. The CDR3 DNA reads TGCAGCGTTGCGGAGACAGGGACCGGGGAGCTGTTTTTT.

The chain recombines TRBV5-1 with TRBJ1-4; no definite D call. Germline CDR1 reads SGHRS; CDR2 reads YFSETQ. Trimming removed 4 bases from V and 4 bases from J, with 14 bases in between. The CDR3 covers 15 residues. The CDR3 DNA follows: TGCGCCAGCAGCCCAGAGGCGGGGATTAATGAAAAACTGTTTTTT. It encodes CASSPEAGINEKLFF.

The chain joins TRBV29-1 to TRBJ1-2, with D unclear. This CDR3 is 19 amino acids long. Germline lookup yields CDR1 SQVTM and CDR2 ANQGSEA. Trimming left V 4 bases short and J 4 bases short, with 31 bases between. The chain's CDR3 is CSVVPPGERVLGDLYGYTF. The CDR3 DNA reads TGCAGCGTTGTTCCCCCCGGCGAAAGGGTCCTTGGGGATCTCTATGGCTACACCTTC.

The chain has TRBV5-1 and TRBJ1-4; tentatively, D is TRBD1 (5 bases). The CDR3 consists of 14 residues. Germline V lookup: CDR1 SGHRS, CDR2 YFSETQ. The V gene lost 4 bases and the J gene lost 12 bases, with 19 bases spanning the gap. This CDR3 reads CASSEGPRGEELFF. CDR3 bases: TGCGCCAGCAGCGAGGGCCCTAGGGGTGAGGAACTGTTTTTT.

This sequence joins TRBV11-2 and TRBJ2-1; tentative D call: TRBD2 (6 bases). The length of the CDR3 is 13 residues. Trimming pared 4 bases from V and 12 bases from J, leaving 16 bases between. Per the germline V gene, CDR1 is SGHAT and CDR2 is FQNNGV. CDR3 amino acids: CASSSPWAGRQFF. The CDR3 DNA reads TGTGCCAGCAGCTCCCCCTGGGCGGGAAGGCAGTTCTTC.

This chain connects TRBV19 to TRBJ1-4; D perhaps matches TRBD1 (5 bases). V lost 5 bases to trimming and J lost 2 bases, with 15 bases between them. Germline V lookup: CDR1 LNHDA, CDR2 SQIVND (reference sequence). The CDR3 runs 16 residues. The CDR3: CASSLGLAGTNEKLFF. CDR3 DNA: TGTGCCAGTAGTTTGGGTTTGGCAGGGACTAATGAAAAACTGTTTTTT.